These T cell receptor beta chains were read from a single sample in a study of T cell responses to AZD1222 COVID-19 vaccine. The protocol was immunoSEQ multiplex PCR, while the TCRdb copy is restricted to in-frame clones and leaves out a portion. The sample shows about 80,000 clones, approximately 83% of them seen only once. Sequenced here: peripheral blood, sampled 28 days after the second AZD1222 dose. Receptors were obtained from an adult who received the AZD1222 COVID-19 vaccine. Each CDR3 is given with its conserved first and last residue. A D gene is named only where the DNA matches it firmly.

j_gene,d_gene,v_gene,CDR3aa
TRBJ1-5,.,TRBV27,CASSRGSGGSNQPQHF
TRBJ1-3,.,TRBV6-4,CASSELGPSGNTIYF
TRBJ2-7,TRBD1,TRBV7-2,CASSRDRGRDYEQYF
TRBJ2-7,.,TRBV30,CAWRDTYEQYF
TRBJ2-7,TRBD2,TRBV11-2,CASSLSVAGGEQYF
TRBJ2-3,TRBD1,TRBV7-2,CASSFGQGNGDTQYF
TRBJ1-1,.,TRBV28,CASSLSGSTEAFF
TRBJ2-2,.,TRBV6-5,CASSRDNTGELFF
TRBJ2-7,TRBD2,TRBV27,CASQRTSGFYEQYF
TRBJ2-7,TRBD1,TRBV7-2,CASSLRRGPYEQYF
TRBJ2-5,TRBD2,TRBV19,CASSPYRLAGGQETQYF
TRBJ1-2,.,TRBV9,CASSVDIGLLNRGYTF
TRBJ2-1,TRBD1,TRBV27,CASSGDSISYNEQFF
TRBJ2-7,TRBD2,TRBV4-2,CASSQLAGGSSYEQYF
TRBJ2-1,.,TRBV7-3,CASSRGVSSYNEQFF
TRBJ2-7,TRBD1,TRBV27,CASSSSGTGGSYEQYF
TRBJ2-7,TRBD2,TRBV4-1,CASSHVTSGISYEQYF
TRBJ1-1,.,TRBV28,CASSPLDSEAFF
TRBJ1-4,.,TRBV5-1,CASSEGVANEKLFF
TRBJ1-1,.,TRBV5-1,CASSPGFRALNTEAFF
TRBJ2-7,TRBD1,TRBV7-6,CASSLWPGQERPYEQYF
TRBJ1-1,TRBD1,TRBV27,CASSLNRGTEAFF
TRBJ2-7,TRBD2,TRBV9,CASSPRTSGGPYEQYF
TRBJ1-1,.,TRBV12-3/TRBV12-4,CASSSGTEAFF
TRBJ1-1,.,TRBV6-5,CASTRGMNTEAFF
TRBJ2-7,.,TRBV4-1,CASSQDVGKGWIREQYF
TRBJ1-1,TRBD1,TRBV7-2,CASSLQGTRTEAFF
TRBJ1-2,TRBD1,TRBV4-3,CASTREGGSYGYTF
TRBJ1-1,.,TRBV28,CASSLLLINSNTEAFF
TRBJ1-5,.,TRBV30,CAWSVDGSGQPQHF
TRBJ2-5,.,TRBV19,CASSIGTLQETQYF
TRBJ2-3,TRBD2,TRBV4-2,CASSPSGGGSTDTQYF
TRBJ1-1,.,TRBV10-2,CASSDELSNTEAFF
TRBJ1-6,.,TRBV7-2,CASSLVGGSNNSPLHF
TRBJ1-1,.,TRBV11-1,CASSSDRSNTEAFF
TRBJ1-4,.,TRBV28,CASRPGGVREKLFF
TRBJ2-7,TRBD2,TRBV5-1,CASSLASGWVSGEQYF
TRBJ2-5,TRBD1,TRBV7-9,CASSPGQGARETQYF
TRBJ1-3,.,TRBV28,CASRRTWDTIYF
TRBJ1-1,TRBD1,TRBV19,CASRTGTAGMNTEAFF
TRBJ2-7,.,TRBV5-4,CASSPDRSNYEQYF
TRBJ1-6,.,TRBV2,CASSAQGRYNSPLHF